This T cell receptor beta chain was retrieved from a study of CD8 T cells in Susac syndrome (dated by TCRdb to between 2018 and 2020). For the wider study: The study used repertoire sequencing to test whether antigen drove CD8+ T cell activation and differentiation in Susac syndrome. The study compared CD8+ T cell repertoire clonality among around 11 healthy donors, approximately 14 Susac syndrome patients and roughly 16 multiple sclerosis patients. What the study reported, not specific to this receptor: The number of individuals in the TCR sequencing and HLA analysis was recognized as being relatively small.

High-throughput TCR beta sequencing profiled peripheral blood CD8+ and CD4+ T cells from healthy donors, Susac syndrome patients and multiple sclerosis patients. The multiple sclerosis controls were treatment-naive patients who had stable or active relapsing-remitting disease and met the revised McDonald criteria. Bulk CD8+ and CD4+ T cells were purified by magnetic negative isolation, while CD8+ TEMRA cells were enriched using FACS. Blood was collected in EDTA tubes and processed within 24 hours, with PBMCs isolated through density gradient centrifugation. PBMCs intended for TCR sequencing were frozen in liquid nitrogen and were later thawed in a 37 degrees C water bath. The sorted or isolated CD4+, CD8+ and CD8+ TEMRA cells reached a purity of at least 90%. On this clonotype itself: Its recognized antigen is unknown. Base qualities are not at hand, and no much larger clone is one base apart.

Cut back by 8 bases and 2 bases, the V and J ends lie 16 bases apart. According to the germline V gene (reference sequence), CDR1 reads SGHNT and CDR2 reads YYREEE. Reading from cysteine to phenylalanine, the CDR3 counts 14 amino acids. Here the CDR3 DNA is all that survives: 42 bases in frame from base 1. RNA was extracted with the RNeasy kit and 0.5 to 1 ug was reverse transcribed using random hexamers. The immunoSEQ multiplex PCR assay, covering 54 Vbeta and 13 Jbeta segments, was used to amplify TCR beta CDR3 regions. PCR amplification bias was corrected using a synthetic template baseline for primer optimization and computational correction. In the original analysis: Only productive sequences were kept, with reads annotated to V, D and J genes according to IMGT and analyzed in immunoSEQ Analyzer. Clonality was computed as one minus Shannon entropy normalized by log2 of the number of productive unique sequences. Public and private clones were assessed among the 100 most prevalent clones of each patient and control. Clones were defined as Susac-specific when absent from the healthy and MS cohorts, from approximately 1,100 published viral clones and from other ImmuneACCESS disease sequences. TCRdb itself trimmed the public reads at Q25 with fastp, ran MiXCR and retained productive beta chains. For every CDR3 protein sequence, its rows merge into one entry that carries the most common genes and DNA. None of the V and J calls come from the authors' own analysis; TCRdb made them. The sample has just over 150,000 distinct CDR3 sequences on record, 85% to 95% of them singletons. Around 0.21% of the sample belongs to the ten largest clones.

Sequenced sample: CD8+ T cells from PBMCs. The sequence was obtained from a human donor with multiple sclerosis. The sequence joins TRBV5-4 to TRBJ2-5; the best D guess is TRBD2, with 6 bases matching. The sequenced DNA: TGTGCCAGTTTCCCGGAGGGATTTCAAGAGACCCAGTACTTC. Its coded protein is CASFPEGFQETQYF.